The 15 T cell receptor beta chains in this list originate from one sample, sequenced in a study of cytomegalovirus exposure and HLA in healthy donors. Amplification used 60 Vbeta primers and 13 Jbeta primers. TCRdb keeps only in-frame clones here, not all; method: immunoSEQ multiplex PCR. Seen here are about 130,000 clones, approximately 61% observed once, and the top ten hold about 1.5%. Sequenced material: PBMCs. The receptor source for this set is a man between 25 and 39 years old in good health and CMV-seropositive.

The V and J genes are TRBV5-1 and TRBJ2-5; 7 nucleotides line up with TRBD1. V was clipped by 4 bases and J by 2 bases; unmatched bases: 2. Germline assignment: CDR1 SGHRS and CDR2 YFSETQ. The CDR3 has 13 amino acids. The chain's CDR3 is CASSRGQQETQYF. CDR3 nucleotide sequence: TGCGCCAGCAGCAGGGGACAGCAAGAGACCCAGTACTTC.

V usage is TRBV27 and J usage is TRBJ2-7; possibly TRBD2 for D (6 bases). The CDR3 length is 13 residues. CDR1 and CDR2 (germline): MNHEY, SMNVEV (reference sequence). V lost 2 bases and J lost 3, with 8 bases in between. The CDR3 spells CASSLMRGYEQYF. The CDR3 DNA is TGTGCCAGCAGTTTAATGCGGGGCTACGAGCAGTACTTC.

This chain connects TRBV4-1 to TRBJ2-5, with D unclear. Trimming shortened V by 1 base and J by 5 bases, and 14 bases separated the two germline ends. This CDR3 region has 15 residues. Germline-derived CDR1 and CDR2 are MGHRA and YSYEKL. CDR3: CASSQGVRLRETQYF. Written as DNA, the CDR3 is TGCGCCAGCAGCCAAGGAGTGAGGTTGCGGGAGACCCAGTACTTC.

The V gene is TRBV4-2, the J gene TRBJ1-2; tentatively, D is TRBD1 (5 bases). Trimming took off 4 bases at V and 3 bases at J, with 9 bases between the two ends. Germline CDR1 and CDR2: LGHNA and YNFKEQ. This CDR3 spans 13 amino acids. CDR3: CASSLREDYGYTF. As DNA, the CDR3 is TGTGCCAGCAGCCTCAGGGAAGACTATGGCTACACCTTC.

The rearrangement uses TRBV6-1 and TRBJ2-1; D is unresolved. Germline-derived CDR1 and CDR2 are MNHNS and SASEGT. The CDR3 consists of 13 residues. With 9 bases removed from V and 2 bases from J, the gap between germline ends came to 11 bases. CDR3 DNA sequence: TGTGCCAGTGGGCCTTACCCCTACAATGAGCAGTTCTTC. Residues: CASGPYPYNEQFF.

The chain recombines TRBV4-1 with TRBJ2-7, with 7 bases matching TRBD1. With V trimmed by 7 bases and J by 3 bases, 12 bases remained unmatched. The CDR3 contains 15 residues. CDR1 and CDR2 (germline): MGHRA, YSYEKL. The CDR3 DNA follows: TGCGCCAGCACGCCAAGATTTCCAGGGGGCTACGAGCAGTACTTC. Its translation is CASTPRFPGGYEQYF.

The chain combines TRBV5-3 with TRBJ2-2; a possible D gene is TRBD1 (8 bases). TRBV5-3 falls under the ORF class, with uncertain function. The CDR3 is 16 residues long. Trimming shortened V by 4 bases and J by 4 bases, and 17 bases separated the two germline ends. The CDR3 region has the DNA TGTGCCAGAAGCGGGACACAGGGGGGGAGCACCGGGGAGCTGTTTTTT. It specifies CARSGTQGGSTGELFF.

As concerns this clone: The same CDR3 arises from other DNA sequences in this sample as well. The chain joins TRBV18 to TRBJ2-7, with a weak D call TRBD2 (6 bases). This CDR3 comprises 15 residues. The germline CDR1 and CDR2 sequences are KGHSH and LQKENI. The V gene lost 0 bases and the J gene lost 1 base, with 10 bases spanning the gap. The CDR3 region is CASSPPGTLSYEQYF. The CDR3 DNA sequence: TGTGCCAGCTCACCACCAGGGACTTTATCCTACGAGCAGTACTTC.

The chain recombines TRBV6-5 with TRBJ2-1; 8 nucleotides line up with TRBD2. Germline V CDR1 and CDR2: MNHEY, SVGAGI. The V and J ends lost 4 bases and 3 bases, in that order; junction bases with no gene match: 5. This CDR3 has 15 amino acids. CDR3 sequence reads: CASSFGGESYNEQFF. The CDR3 DNA follows: TGTGCCAGCAGTTTCGGGGGGGAGAGCTACAATGAGCAGTTCTTC.

V gene TRBV18 combines with J gene TRBJ2-5; 15 nucleotides match TRBD2. Germline values: CDR1 KGHSH, CDR2 LQKENI. Trimming took 0 bases from V and 4 from J; bases not matched to a gene: 3. The CDR3 sequence is 17 residues long. Here the CDR3 reads CASSPPWGLAGGETQYF. CDR3 sequence (DNA): TGTGCCAGCTCACCACCGTGGGGACTAGCGGGAGGAGAGACCCAGTACTTC. The variable domain in full, with the rest retrieved from reference TRBV18 and TRBJ2-5, is NAGVMQNPRHLVRRRGQEARLRCSPMKGHSHVYWYRQLPEEGLKFMVYLQKENIIDESGMPKERFSAEFPKEGPSILRIQQVVRGDSAAYFCASSPPWGLAGGETQYFGPGTRLLVL.

This clone was observed a few times. The genes are TRBV5-1 and TRBJ2-1, with D possibly matching TRBD2 (6 bases). Germline lookup yields CDR1 SGHRS and CDR2 YFSETQ. The CDR3 covers 14 residues. Trimming left V 1 base short and J 6 bases short, with 11 bases between. The CDR3 protein is CASSLTGSRNEQFF. DNA for the CDR3: TGCGCCAGCAGCTTGACCGGGAGTCGCAATGAGCAGTTCTTC.

In its sample, this clone was seen a few times. The rearrangement joins TRBV30 to TRBJ1-5, with D hard to call. This CDR3 contains 13 residues. Germline CDR1 GTSNPN, CDR2 SVGIG (reference sequence). Trimming cost V 1 base and J 5 bases, with 9 bases left between them. CDR3 coding DNA: TGTGCCTGGAGTGGGGCTATAGATCAGCCCCAGCATTTT. As protein: CAWSGAIDQPQHF.

This clone was counted only a few times. This chain connects TRBV7-2 to TRBJ2-7; 9 bases fit TRBD1. The V gene's germline CDR1 is SGHTA and CDR2 FQGNSA. Trimming took 5 bases from V and 3 from J; bases not matched to a gene: 5. This CDR3 has 14 residues. CDR3 nucleotides: TGTGCCAGCAGCGCACGACAGGGGGGCTACGAGCAGTACTTC. Translated, it gives CASSARQGGYEQYF. Based on the CDR3 plus reference TRBV7-2 and TRBJ2-7, the full variable domain is GAGVSQSPSNKVTEKGKDVELRCDPISGHTALYWYRQSLGQGLEFLIYFQGNSAPDKSGLPSDRFSAERTGGSVSTLTIQRTQQEDSAVYLCASSARQGGYEQYFGPGTRLTVT.

This chain joins TRBV6-4 and TRBJ2-1; TRBD2 matches 15 bases. Germline values: CDR1 MRHNA, CDR2 SNTAGT. This CDR3 spans 16 amino acids. Trimming at V came to 2 bases and at J to 9 bases, leaving 5 bases not matched to a gene. In DNA, the CDR3 is TGTGCCAGCAGTGACGGACTAGCGGGAGGGCCTAGTGAGCAGTTCTTC. Its translation is CASSDGLAGGPSEQFF.

The rearrangement joins TRBV11-2 to TRBJ1-4, with a tentative D call TRBD1 (6 bases). This CDR3 spans 16 amino acids. In germline, CDR1 is SGHAT, CDR2 FQNNGV. V lost 2 bases and J lost 0, with 10 bases in between. CDR3 DNA: TGTGCCAGCAGCTTATTGGGGGCGGCAACTAATGAAAAACTGTTTTTT. This translates into CASSLLGAATNEKLFF.